This T cell receptor beta chain was found in a study of Graves' ophthalmopathy and Graves' hyperthyroidism. The wider study: Upon initial diagnosis and before any treatment, peripheral blood was collected. Notes on the study in general: With just under 90% sensitivity and around 80% specificity, a 13-signature model separated ophthalmopathy from stable hyperthyroidism. Blood repertoires reportedly contained most expanded thyroid clonotypes above 0.001 frequency. Its predictions of ophthalmopathy progression gave the model roughly 71% sensitivity and roughly 76% specificity.

This clonotype was found many times. Its cognate antigen is unknown. Amplification from RNA transcripts yielded the TCR beta CDR3 regions. HTBI primers primed a first-round RT-PCR, and a second-round multiplex PCR followed. TCRdb re-called the multiplex PCR reads with MiXCR, one entry per CDR3 protein. The table has around 670,000 distinct CDR3 sequences, 40% seen once. Sequencing was performed on peripheral blood. The clonotype originates from an adult man with Graves' ophthalmopathy.

Written as DNA, the CDR3 is TGTGCCACACAGGACAGTTTCTATGGCTACACCTTC. This sequence encodes CATQDSFYGYTF. The chain joins TRBV10-3 to TRBJ1-2; a weak D match, TRBD1 (6 bases). Germline CDR1 reads ENHRY; CDR2 reads SYGVKD. Trimming pared 10 bases from V and 4 bases from J, leaving 13 bases between. CDR3 length equals 12 residues.